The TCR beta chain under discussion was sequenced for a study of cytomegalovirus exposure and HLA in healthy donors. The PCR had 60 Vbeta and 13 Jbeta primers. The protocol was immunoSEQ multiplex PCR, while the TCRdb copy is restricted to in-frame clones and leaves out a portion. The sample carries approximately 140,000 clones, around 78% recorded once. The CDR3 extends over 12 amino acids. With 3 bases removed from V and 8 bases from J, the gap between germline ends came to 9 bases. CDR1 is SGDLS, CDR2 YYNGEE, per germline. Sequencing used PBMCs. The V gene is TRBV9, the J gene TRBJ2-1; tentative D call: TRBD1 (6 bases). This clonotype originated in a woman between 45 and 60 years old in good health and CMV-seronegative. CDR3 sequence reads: CASSDAGDEQFF. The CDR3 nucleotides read TGTGCCAGCAGCGACGCAGGGGATGAGCAGTTCTTC.